The subject of this entry is one T cell receptor (beta chain). The source of the sample is a study of blood T cell repertoires in COVID-19. Overall study: Sources were T cells, B-cell-depleted T cells, or PBMCs; the material itself was cDNA or gDNA.

Germline CDR1 reads SQVTM; CDR2 reads ANQGSEA. There are 13 residues in the CDR3. After removal of 6 bases from V and 2 bases from J, the junction contained 1 base not matched to a gene. Measured with immunoSEQ multiplex PCR; TCRdb has only the in-frame clones, and not every one. This table has roughly 160,000 clones, approximately 83% appearing once. This chain joins TRBV29-1 and TRBJ2-6; the match to TRBD1 covers 7 bases. The sequencing input was peripheral blood. The origin of this receptor is a man between 65 and 79 years old with active or convalescent COVID-19. CDR3 region: CSVDRAGANVLTF. CDR3 in DNA: TGCAGCGTCGACAGGGCTGGGGCCAACGTCCTGACTTTC.